This T cell receptor (beta chain) was documented in a study of blood T cell repertoires in COVID-19. Overall study context: PBMCs, B-cell-depleted T cells, or T cells were the source of the cDNA or gDNA that made up the material.

Clones were read by immunoSEQ multiplex PCR, and TCRdb kept only the in-frame ones, dropping some. The table has more than 250,000 clones, around 90% seen once. V dropped 1 base and J dropped 2 bases, with 14 bases sitting between them. Germline V CDR1 and CDR2: LGHNA, YNFKEQ. The CDR3 covers 16 residues. The chain couples TRBV4-2 to TRBJ1-2, with D uncertain. The clonotype originates from a man aged 18 to 35 who had recovered from COVID-19. Input material: peripheral blood. The CDR3 here is CASSQVATEINYGYTF. The CDR3 bases are TGTGCCAGCAGCCAAGTGGCCACAGAAATCAACTATGGCTACACCTTC.